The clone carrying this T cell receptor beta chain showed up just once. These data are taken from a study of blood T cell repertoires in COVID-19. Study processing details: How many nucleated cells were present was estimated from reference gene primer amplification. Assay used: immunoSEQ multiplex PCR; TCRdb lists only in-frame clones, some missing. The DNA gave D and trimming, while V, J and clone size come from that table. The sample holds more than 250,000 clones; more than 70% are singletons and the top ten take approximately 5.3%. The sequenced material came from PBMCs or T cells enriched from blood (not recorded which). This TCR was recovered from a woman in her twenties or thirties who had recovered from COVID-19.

Here the CDR3 DNA reads TGTGCCATCAGGGAAAGGGGGCTGCCCCCTGGAAACACCATATATTTT. It translates to CAIRERGLPPGNTIYF. The gene calls are TRBV10-3 and TRBJ1-3; 7 bases line up with TRBD1. This CDR3 region has 16 residues. V was clipped by 6 bases and J by 2 bases; unmatched bases: 10. Germline V gives CDR1 ENHRY, CDR2 SYGVKD.